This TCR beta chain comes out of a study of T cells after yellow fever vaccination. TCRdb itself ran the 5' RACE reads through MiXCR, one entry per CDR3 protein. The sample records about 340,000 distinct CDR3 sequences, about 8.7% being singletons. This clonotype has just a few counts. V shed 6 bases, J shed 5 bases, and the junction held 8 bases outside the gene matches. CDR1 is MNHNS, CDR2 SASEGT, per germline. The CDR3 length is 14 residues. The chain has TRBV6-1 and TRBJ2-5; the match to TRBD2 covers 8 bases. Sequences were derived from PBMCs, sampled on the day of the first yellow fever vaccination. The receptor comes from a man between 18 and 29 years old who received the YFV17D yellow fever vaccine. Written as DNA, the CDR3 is TGTGCCAGCAGATCGGGGGGGCTCCGGGAGACCCAGTACTTC. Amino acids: CASRSGGLRETQYF.